Following are 23 T cell receptor beta chains from one sample sequenced in a study of monozygotic twins with inflammatory bowel disease. TCRdb reprocessed the 5' RACE reads and reports one entry per CDR3 protein, with no DNA. The sample totals under 45,000 distinct CDR3 sequences. Sample: blood. The receptors stem from a human donor with ulcerative colitis or Crohn's disease, or a healthy co-twin of an affected twin (not recorded which).

The CDR3 here is CAISDSRSSGANVLTF. This chain connects TRBV10-3 to TRBJ2-6. The CDR3 is 16 amino acids. Germline values: CDR1 ENHRY, CDR2 SYGVKD.

The chain combines TRBV6-1 with TRBJ2-7; TCRdb names TRBD2, which stays unverified in the absence of DNA. Germline V gene sequence: CDR1 MNHNS, CDR2 SASEGT. The CDR3 sequence is 12 residues long. CDR3 in amino acids: CASSEGRDEQYF.

The CDR3 here is CATSTPEGETQYF. J is TRBJ2-5 and V is TRBV15; TCRdb designates TRBD2, a call that cannot be tested without DNA. The CDR3 is 13 amino acids. Germline assignment: CDR1 LNHNV and CDR2 YYDKDF (reference sequence).

V usage is TRBV5-1 and J usage is TRBJ2-1; the D call of TRBD2 rests on TCRdb alone, since no DNA is present to check it. The length of the CDR3 is 15 residues. The V gene's germline CDR1 is SGHRS and CDR2 YFSETQ. CDR3 loop: CASSGGLAGVNEQFF.

The chain uses TRBV14 and TRBJ2-1. The germline CDR1 and CDR2 sequences are SGHDN and FVKESK. The CDR3 extends over 15 amino acids. The CDR3 sequence is CASSQAVSSYNEQFF.

V usage is TRBV4-3 and J usage is TRBJ1-5; TCRdb returns TRBD1, unconfirmable since there is no DNA. Germline lookup yields CDR1 LGHNA and CDR2 YSLEER. This CDR3 region has 15 residues. The CDR3 sequence: CASSQPGQGYQPQHF.

V and J are TRBV11-2 and TRBJ1-3. The CDR3 sequence is 14 residues long. In germline, CDR1 is SGHAT, CDR2 FQNNGV. The CDR3: CASSLEPDGNTIYF. The complete variable domain, with remaining parts taken from reference TRBV11-2 and TRBJ1-3, reads EAGVAQSPRYKIIEKRQSVAFWCNPISGHATLYWYQQILGQGPKLLIQFQNNGVVDDSQLPKDRFSAERLKGVDSTLKIQPAKLEDSAVYLCASSLEPDGNTIYFGEGSWLTVV.

V usage is TRBV20-1 and J usage is TRBJ1-5; checking the TCRdb D call of TRBD1 is not possible without DNA. The CDR3 runs to 14 residues. Germline V gives CDR1 DFQATT, CDR2 SNEGSKA (reference sequence). The chain's CDR3 is CNQRVGQLNQPQHF.

Its frequency marks this clonotype as medium-sized. The rearrangement uses TRBV4-2 and TRBJ1-1; TCRdb reports TRBD1, a call that lacks DNA to check it against. The germline V gene has CDR1 LGHNA and CDR2 YNFKEQ. The CDR3 contains 14 residues. The CDR3 loop is CASSQARGNTEAFF.

This chain connects TRBV5-4 to TRBJ1-2; TCRdb proposes TRBD1, but this gene call is untestable without DNA. The CDR3 is 15 residues long. Germline CDR1 and CDR2: SGHNT and YYREEE (reference sequence). The CDR3 spells CASSPRAGSNYGYTF.

This chain links TRBV12-3 or TRBV12-4 with TRBJ2-3; TCRdb's D call, TRBD1, is unchecked because there is no DNA. The CDR3 has 14 amino acids. The CDR3 region is CASSGAGRTDTQYF.

The chain is built from TRBV11-2 and TRBJ2-7; with no DNA, the TCRdb D assignment of TRBD2 cannot be verified. The CDR3 runs to 18 residues. The germline V gene has CDR1 SGHAT and CDR2 FQNNGV. The CDR3 sequence is CASSRGLAGSTNSYEQYF.

The gene calls are TRBV3-1 and TRBJ2-7; TCRdb gives TRBD1 as the D gene, but with no DNA this cannot be confirmed. Germline V gives CDR1 LGHDT, CDR2 YNNKEL (reference sequence). This CDR3 has 14 amino acids. The CDR3 here is CASSSAGDSYEQYF.

The chain couples TRBV20-1 to TRBJ2-7; absent DNA, TCRdb's TRBD1 call cannot be checked. The CDR3 has 15 residues. Germline V gene sequence: CDR1 DFQATT, CDR2 SNEGSKA (reference sequence). CDR3: CSARAHRGTGYEQYF.

V is TRBV7-2 and J is TRBJ1-1; TCRdb calls TRBD1, which cannot be checked without DNA. Per germline, CDR1 SGHTA and CDR2 FQGNSA. CDR3 length: 14 amino acids. The CDR3 reads CASSSRTGGTEAFF.

This chain connects TRBV1 to TRBJ2-1; the TCRdb D gene call, TRBD1, has no DNA to confirm it. TRBV1 is described as a pseudogene. The CDR3 is made up of 16 amino acids. The CDR3 spells CTSSQPGTEIYNEQFF.

V usage is TRBV5-1 and J usage is TRBJ2-5; the D call of TRBD1 rests on TCRdb alone, since no DNA is present to check it. Germline CDR1 is SGHRS and CDR2 is YFSETQ. The CDR3 length is 18 residues. The CDR3: CASSHGNRMTGAGETQYF.

The rearrangement uses TRBV7-3 and TRBJ1-1; no DNA is available, so the TRBD1 call from TCRdb remains unchecked. This CDR3 comprises 18 residues. Germline lookup yields CDR1 SGHTA and CDR2 FQGTGA. This CDR3 reads CASSLRPPGQSIFTEAFF.

The rearrangement uses TRBV28 and TRBJ1-1; TCRdb picks TRBD1, but there is no DNA to check that call. Germline lookup yields CDR1 MDHEN and CDR2 SYDVKM. CDR3 length: 15 amino acids. The CDR3 sequence is CASSFVFGDVTEAFF.

The chain joins TRBV5-4 to TRBJ1-2. CDR1 and CDR2 (germline): SGHNT, YYREEE (reference sequence). CDR3 length: 16 amino acids. The CDR3 here is CASSLAGRGPAEGYTF. Combining the CDR3 with reference TRBV5-4 and TRBJ1-2 gives the whole variable domain ETGVTQSPTHLIKTRGQQVTLRCSSQSGHNTVSWYQQALGQGPQFIFQYYREEENGRGNFPPRFSGLQFPNYSSELNVNALELDDSALYLCASSLAGRGPAEGYTFGSGTRLTVV.

The rearrangement joins TRBV29-1 to TRBJ2-5; TCRdb reports TRBD1, a call that lacks DNA to check it against. This CDR3 is built from 12 residues. Germline CDR1 reads SQVTM; CDR2 reads ANQGSEA. This CDR3 reads CSVEAGRETQYF.

This CDR3 is CATSRAAGSRETQYF. This sequence joins TRBV15 and TRBJ2-5. Per the germline V gene, CDR1 is LNHNV and CDR2 is YYDKDF (reference sequence). The CDR3 extends over 15 amino acids.

The chain uses TRBV6-5 and TRBJ1-2. Germline values: CDR1 MNHEY, CDR2 SVGAGI. The CDR3 runs to 14 residues. The CDR3 loop is CASSYNSPNYGYTF.